These T cell receptor beta chains were read from a single sample in a study of shared clonotypes between healthy human individuals. The repertoire was sequenced with immunoSEQ multiplex PCR; TCRdb's copy has only in-frame clones and lacks some. This table has about 1 million clones, around 76% appearing once. The sample taken for sequencing was memory CD4+ T cells sorted from blood. The receptors were gathered from a young man in good health. The CDR3 runs from the conserved cysteine through the conserved F or W. Fields, in order: CDR3 DNA, CDR3 protein, J gene, D gene, clone size, V gene. D genes are given only for firm matches. The size of a clone is reported for some rows only, either as once, few or many, or as a class for expanded clones.

CDR3nt: TGTGCCAGCAGCTTGGCAGGCCGTCAAGGCTACACCTTC
CDR3aa: CASSLAGRQGYTF
j_gene: TRBJ1-2
d_gene: NA
abundance: NA
v_gene: TRBV5-6

CDR3nt: TGTGCCAGCTCACCGGGACAGGCGGGTGAAGCTTTCTTT
CDR3aa: CASSPGQAGEAFF
j_gene: TRBJ1-1
d_gene: TRBD1
abundance: once
v_gene: TRBV18

CDR3nt: TGCGCCAGCAGTGAGGGCACGCAGGGGGGCATTCAGTACTTC
CDR3aa: CASSEGTQGGIQYF
j_gene: TRBJ2-4
d_gene: NA
abundance: NA
v_gene: TRBV10-1

CDR3nt: TGCGCCAGCAGCCAAGCTGGACAGCCAGTGGGAACTTTCTTT
CDR3aa: CASSQAGQPVGTFF
j_gene: TRBJ1-1
d_gene: NA
abundance: NA
v_gene: TRBV4-1

CDR3nt: TGCAGCGTTGATAATCAGGGCGGCTATGGCTACACCTTC
CDR3aa: CSVDNQGGYGYTF
j_gene: TRBJ1-2
d_gene: NA
abundance: NA
v_gene: TRBV29-1

CDR3nt: TGTGCCAGCAGCTTAGGAGGGTTCGGAAACACCATATATTTT
CDR3aa: CASSLGGFGNTIYF
j_gene: TRBJ1-3
d_gene: NA
abundance: NA
v_gene: TRBV7-2

CDR3nt: TGTGCCAGTAGTAAGTCAGGGGGCTACGAGCAGTACTTC
CDR3aa: CASSKSGGYEQYF
j_gene: TRBJ2-7
d_gene: TRBD1
abundance: NA
v_gene: TRBV19

CDR3nt: TGTGCCAGCAGCCGGTTGGGGGCCTACAATGAGCAGTTCTTC
CDR3aa: CASSRLGAYNEQFF
j_gene: TRBJ2-1
d_gene: NA
abundance: few
v_gene: TRBV9

CDR3nt: TGTGCCACCAGCAGAGATGGAACGGGGGGCCGGAATGAGCAGTTCTTC
CDR3aa: CATSRDGTGGRNEQFF
j_gene: TRBJ2-1
d_gene: NA
abundance: NA
v_gene: TRBV15

CDR3nt: TGTGCCAGCAGTTTGAGGCGGGAGGCGGGGAATGAGCAGTTCTTC
CDR3aa: CASSLRREAGNEQFF
j_gene: TRBJ2-1
d_gene: TRBD2
abundance: NA
v_gene: TRBV27

CDR3nt: TGCGCCAGCAGCTTAGAACTTTTGAACACTGAAGCTTTCTTT
CDR3aa: CASSLELLNTEAFF
j_gene: TRBJ1-1
d_gene: NA
abundance: NA
v_gene: TRBV5-1

CDR3nt: TGCGCCAGCAGCGTGGTCCCAGGAGAATACAATGAGCAGTTCTTC
CDR3aa: CASSVVPGEYNEQFF
j_gene: TRBJ2-1
d_gene: NA
abundance: NA
v_gene: TRBV5-1